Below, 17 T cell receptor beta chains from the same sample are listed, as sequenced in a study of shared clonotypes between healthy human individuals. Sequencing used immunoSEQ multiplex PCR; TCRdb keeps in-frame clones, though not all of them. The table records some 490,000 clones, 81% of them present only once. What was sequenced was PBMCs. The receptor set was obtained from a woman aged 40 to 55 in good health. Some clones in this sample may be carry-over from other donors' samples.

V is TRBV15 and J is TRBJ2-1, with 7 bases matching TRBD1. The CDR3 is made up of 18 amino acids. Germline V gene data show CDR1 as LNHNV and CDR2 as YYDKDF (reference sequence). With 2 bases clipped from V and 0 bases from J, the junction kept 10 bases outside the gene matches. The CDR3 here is CATSRKTGWYSSYNEQFF. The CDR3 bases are TGTGCCACCAGCAGAAAGACAGGGTGGTACAGCTCCTACAATGAGCAGTTCTTC.

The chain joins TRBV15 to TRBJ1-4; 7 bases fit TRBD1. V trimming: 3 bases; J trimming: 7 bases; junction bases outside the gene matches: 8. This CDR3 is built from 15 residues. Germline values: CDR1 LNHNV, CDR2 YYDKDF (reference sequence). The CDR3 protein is CATSRAIGQAEKLFF. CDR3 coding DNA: TGTGCCACCAGCAGGGCCATAGGACAGGCTGAAAAACTGTTTTTT.

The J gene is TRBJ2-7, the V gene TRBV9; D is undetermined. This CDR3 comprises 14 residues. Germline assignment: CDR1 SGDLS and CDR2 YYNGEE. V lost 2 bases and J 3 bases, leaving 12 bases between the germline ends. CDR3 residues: CASSVSVVGYEQYF. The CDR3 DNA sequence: TGTGCCAGCAGCGTGAGCGTGGTGGGCTACGAGCAGTACTTC.

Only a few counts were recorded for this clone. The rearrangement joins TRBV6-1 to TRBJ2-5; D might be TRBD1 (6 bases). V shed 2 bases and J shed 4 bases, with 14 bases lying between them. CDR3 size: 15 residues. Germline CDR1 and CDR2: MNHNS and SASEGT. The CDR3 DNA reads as TGTGCCAGCAGTGAACTCAGGGGAGATGTAGAGACCCAGTACTTC. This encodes CASSELRGDVETQYF.

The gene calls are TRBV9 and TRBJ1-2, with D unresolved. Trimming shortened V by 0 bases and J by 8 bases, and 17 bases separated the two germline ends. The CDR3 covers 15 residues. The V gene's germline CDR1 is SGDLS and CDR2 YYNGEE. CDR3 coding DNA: TGTGCCAGCAGCGTAGACCCGGACGACTCCCTAGGCTACACCTTC. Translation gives CASSVDPDDSLGYTF.

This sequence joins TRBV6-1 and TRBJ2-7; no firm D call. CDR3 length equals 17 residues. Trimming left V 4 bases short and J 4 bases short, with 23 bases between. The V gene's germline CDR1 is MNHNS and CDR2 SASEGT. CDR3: CASSGGELFRLEYEQYF. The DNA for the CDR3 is TGTGCCAGCAGTGGCGGTGAATTATTTCGCCTCGAATACGAGCAGTACTTC.

This chain's CDR3 is CASSLDWGRTQYF. The CDR3 DNA reads TGTGCCAGCAGCCTTGACTGGGGACGGACGCAGTATTTT. V is TRBV14 and J is TRBJ2-3; D tentatively fits TRBD1 or TRBD2 (5 bases each). This CDR3 spans 13 amino acids. Between the trimmed V and J ends, which lost 4 bases and 9 bases, there was a span of 14 bases. CDR1 is SGHDN, CDR2 FVKESK, per germline.

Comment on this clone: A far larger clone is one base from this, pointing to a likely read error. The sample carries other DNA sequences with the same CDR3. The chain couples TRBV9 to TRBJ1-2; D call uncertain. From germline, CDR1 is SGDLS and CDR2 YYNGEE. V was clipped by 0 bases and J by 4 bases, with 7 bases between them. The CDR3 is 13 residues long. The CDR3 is CASSVDRGYGYTF. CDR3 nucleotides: TGTGCCAGCAGCGTAGACCGGGGCTATGGCTACACCTTC.

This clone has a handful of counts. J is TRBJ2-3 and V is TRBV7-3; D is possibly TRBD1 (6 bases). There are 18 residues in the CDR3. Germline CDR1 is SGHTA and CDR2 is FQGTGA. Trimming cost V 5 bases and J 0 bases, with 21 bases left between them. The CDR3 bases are TGTGCCAGCAGCCCCGGGCATTCTTGGGACACGAGCACAGATACGCAGTATTTT. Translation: CASSPGHSWDTSTDTQYF. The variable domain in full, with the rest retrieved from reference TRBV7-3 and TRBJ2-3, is GAGVSQTPSNKVTEKGKYVELRCDPISGHTALYWYRQSLGQGPEFLIYFQGTGAADDSGLPNDRFFAVRPEGSVSTLKIQRTERGDSAVYLCASSPGHSWDTSTDTQYFGPGTRLTVL.

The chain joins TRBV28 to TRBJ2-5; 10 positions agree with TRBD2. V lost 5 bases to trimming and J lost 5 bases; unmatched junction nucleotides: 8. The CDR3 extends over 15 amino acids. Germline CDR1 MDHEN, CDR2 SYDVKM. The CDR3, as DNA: TGTGCCAGCAGTCCGGCAGCGGGAGGGACGGAGACCCAGTACTTC. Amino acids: CASSPAAGGTETQYF.

As DNA, the CDR3 is TGTGCCAGTAGTATTAACCCTGGGGACATTCAGTACTTC. It encodes CASSINPGDIQYF. The chain links TRBV19 to TRBJ2-4; no clear D. The germline V gene has CDR1 LNHDA and CDR2 SQIVND (reference sequence). Trimming left V 3 bases short and J 8 bases short, with 11 bases between. The CDR3 runs 13 residues. The complete variable domain, with remaining parts taken from reference TRBV19 and TRBJ2-4, reads DGGITQSPKYLFRKEGQNVTLSCEQNLNHDAMYWYRQDPGQGLRLIYYSQIVNDFQKGDIAEGYSVSREKKESFPLTVTSAQKNPTAFYLCASSINPGDIQYFGAGTRLSVL.

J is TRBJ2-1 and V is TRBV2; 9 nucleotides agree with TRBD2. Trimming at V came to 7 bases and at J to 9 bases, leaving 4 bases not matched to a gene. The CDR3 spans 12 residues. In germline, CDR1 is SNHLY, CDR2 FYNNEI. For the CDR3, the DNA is TGTGCCAGCACCGGGACTAGCCGTGAGCAGTTCTTC. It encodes CASTGTSREQFF.

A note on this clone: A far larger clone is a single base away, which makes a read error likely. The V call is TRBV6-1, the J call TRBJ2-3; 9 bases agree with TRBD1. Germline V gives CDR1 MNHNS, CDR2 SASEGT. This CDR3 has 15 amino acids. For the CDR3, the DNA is TGTGCCTGCAGTGAGGGGACAGGGAGCGTGGATACGCAGTATTTT. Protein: CACSEGTGSVDTQYF.

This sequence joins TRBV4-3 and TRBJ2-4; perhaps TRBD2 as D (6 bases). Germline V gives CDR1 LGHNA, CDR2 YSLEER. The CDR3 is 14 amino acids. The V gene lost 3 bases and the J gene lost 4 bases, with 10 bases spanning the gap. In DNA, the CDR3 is TGCGCCAGCAGCCAGCCGGGAGATAAAAACATTCAGTACTTC. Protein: CASSQPGDKNIQYF.

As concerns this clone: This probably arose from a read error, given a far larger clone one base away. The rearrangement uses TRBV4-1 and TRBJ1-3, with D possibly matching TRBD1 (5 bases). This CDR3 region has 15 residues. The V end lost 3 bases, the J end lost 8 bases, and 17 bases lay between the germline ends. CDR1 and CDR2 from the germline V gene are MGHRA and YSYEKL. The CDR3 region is CASSQSLGGADTIYF. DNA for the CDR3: TGCGCCAGCAGCCAGTCCCTCGGGGGAGCAGACACCATATATTTT.

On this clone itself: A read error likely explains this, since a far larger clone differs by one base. The CDR3 region is CASNQDRGSGANVLTF. CDR3 sequence (DNA): TGTGCCAGCAACCAAGACAGGGGATCTGGGGCCAACGTCCTGACTTTC. J is TRBJ2-6 and V is TRBV4-2; TRBD1 aligns across 8 bases. Germline V gives CDR1 LGHNA, CDR2 YNFKEQ. CDR3 length: 16 amino acids.

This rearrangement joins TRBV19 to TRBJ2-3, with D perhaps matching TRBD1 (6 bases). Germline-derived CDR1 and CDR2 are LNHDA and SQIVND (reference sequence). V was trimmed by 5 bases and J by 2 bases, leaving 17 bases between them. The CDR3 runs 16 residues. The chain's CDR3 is CASSPGQLRATDTQYF. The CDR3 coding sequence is TGTGCCAGTAGTCCTGGACAGTTAAGGGCCACAGATACGCAGTATTTT.